The TCR beta chain described here comes from a study of T cells expressing NK-cell markers. The CDR3 length is 16 residues. The germline V gene encodes CDR1 ENHRY and CDR2 SYGVKD. TCRdb reprocessed the 5' RACE reads; each CDR3 protein has one entry and no DNA is given. Its table lists a few hundred thousand distinct CDR3 sequences. This sequence joins TRBV10-3 and TRBJ1-2; checking the TCRdb D call of TRBD1 is not possible without DNA. This clonotype originated in a young man in good health. Sample: blood T cells: a sorted CD56 or NKG2C T cell subset, CD4+ or CD8+ T cells, or bulk PBMC T cells (not recorded which). This chain's CDR3 is CAISDYRGEVDYGYTF.